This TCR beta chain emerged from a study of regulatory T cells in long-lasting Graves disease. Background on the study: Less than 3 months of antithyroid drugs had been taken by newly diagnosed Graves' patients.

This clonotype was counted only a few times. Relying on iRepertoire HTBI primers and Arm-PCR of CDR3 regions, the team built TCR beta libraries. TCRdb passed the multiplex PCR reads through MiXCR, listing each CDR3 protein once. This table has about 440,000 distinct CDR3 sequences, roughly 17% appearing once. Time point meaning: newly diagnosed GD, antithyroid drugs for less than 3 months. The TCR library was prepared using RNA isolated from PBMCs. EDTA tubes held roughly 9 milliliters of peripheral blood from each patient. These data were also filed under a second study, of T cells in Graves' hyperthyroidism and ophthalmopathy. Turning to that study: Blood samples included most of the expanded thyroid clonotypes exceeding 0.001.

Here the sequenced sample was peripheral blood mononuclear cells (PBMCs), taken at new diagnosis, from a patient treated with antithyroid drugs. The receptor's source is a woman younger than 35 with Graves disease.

CDR3 loop: CASSSSPGLYNEQFF. CDR3 DNA: TGTGCCAGCAGCTCCAGTCCGGGGCTCTACAATGAGCAGTTCTTC. The chain couples TRBV9 to TRBJ2-1; D is perhaps TRBD1 or TRBD2 (5 bases each). This CDR3 is 15 amino acids long. V was pared by 4 bases and J by 3 bases, with 14 bases between. Germline CDR1 reads SGDLS; CDR2 reads YYNGEE.